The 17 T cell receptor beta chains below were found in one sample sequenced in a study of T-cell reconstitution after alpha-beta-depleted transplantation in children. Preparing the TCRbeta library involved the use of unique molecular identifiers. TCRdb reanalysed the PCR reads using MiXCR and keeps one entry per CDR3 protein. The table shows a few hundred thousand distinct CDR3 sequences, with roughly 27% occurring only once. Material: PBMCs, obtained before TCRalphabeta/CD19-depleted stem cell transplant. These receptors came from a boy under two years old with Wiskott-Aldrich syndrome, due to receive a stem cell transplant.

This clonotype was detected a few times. The CDR3 loop is CSGARVQNTEAFF. CDR3 nucleotides: TGCAGCGGGGCGAGGGTTCAGAACACTGAAGCTTTCTTT. The chain carries TRBV29-1 and TRBJ1-1, with D hard to call. The germline V and J ends were trimmed by 7 bases and 1 base, with 13 bases remaining between them. CDR3 length equals 13 residues. Looked up from germline, CDR1 is SQVTM and CDR2 is ANQGSEA.

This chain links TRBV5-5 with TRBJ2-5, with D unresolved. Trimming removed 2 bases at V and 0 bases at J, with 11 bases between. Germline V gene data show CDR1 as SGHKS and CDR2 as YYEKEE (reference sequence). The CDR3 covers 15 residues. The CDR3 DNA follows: TGTGCCAGCAGCTTCAGGAGATCGTACCAAGAGACCCAGTACTTC. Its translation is CASSFRRSYQETQYF.

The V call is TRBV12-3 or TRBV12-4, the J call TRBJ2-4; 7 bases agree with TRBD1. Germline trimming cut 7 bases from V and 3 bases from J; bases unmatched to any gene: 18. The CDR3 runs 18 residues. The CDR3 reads CASTIDRVQVEGKNIQYF. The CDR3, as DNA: TGTGCCAGCACTATCGACAGGGTACAGGTTGAAGGCAAAAACATTCAGTACTTC.

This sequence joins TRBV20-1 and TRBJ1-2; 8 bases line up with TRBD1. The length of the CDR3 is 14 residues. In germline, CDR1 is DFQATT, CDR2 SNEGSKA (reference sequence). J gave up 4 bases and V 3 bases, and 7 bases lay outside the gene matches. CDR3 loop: CSASATGVGYGYTF. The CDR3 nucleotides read TGCAGTGCTAGTGCGACAGGGGTGGGCTATGGCTACACCTTC.

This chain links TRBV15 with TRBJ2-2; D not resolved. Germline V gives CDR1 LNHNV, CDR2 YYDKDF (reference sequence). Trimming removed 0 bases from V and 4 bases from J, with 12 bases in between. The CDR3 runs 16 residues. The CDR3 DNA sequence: TGTGCCACCAGCAGAGATCGCGGAAGGTTCACCGGGGAGCTGTTTTTT. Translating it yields CATSRDRGRFTGELFF.

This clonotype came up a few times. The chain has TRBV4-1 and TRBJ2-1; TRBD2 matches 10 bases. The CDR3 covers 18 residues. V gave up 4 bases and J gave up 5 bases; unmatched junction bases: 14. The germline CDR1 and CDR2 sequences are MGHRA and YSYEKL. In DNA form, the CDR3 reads TGCGCCAGCAGCCCATCCGGGACTAGCGCAAATTTAAACAATGAGCAGTTCTTC. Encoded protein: CASSPSGTSANLNNEQFF.

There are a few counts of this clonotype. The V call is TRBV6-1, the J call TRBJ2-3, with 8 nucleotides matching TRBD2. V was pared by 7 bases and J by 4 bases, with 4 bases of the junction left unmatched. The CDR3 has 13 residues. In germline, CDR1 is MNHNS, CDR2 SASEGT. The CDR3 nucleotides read TGTGCCAGCACCGGGGGGGCGCCAGATACGCAGTATTTT. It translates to CASTGGAPDTQYF.

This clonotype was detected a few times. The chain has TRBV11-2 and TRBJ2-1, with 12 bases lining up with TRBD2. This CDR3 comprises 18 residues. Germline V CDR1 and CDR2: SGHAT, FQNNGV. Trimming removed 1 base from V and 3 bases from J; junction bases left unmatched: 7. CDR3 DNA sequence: TGTGCCAGCAGCTTAGTACTAGCGGGAGGAATGGGCTACAATGAGCAGTTCTTC. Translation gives CASSLVLAGGMGYNEQFF.

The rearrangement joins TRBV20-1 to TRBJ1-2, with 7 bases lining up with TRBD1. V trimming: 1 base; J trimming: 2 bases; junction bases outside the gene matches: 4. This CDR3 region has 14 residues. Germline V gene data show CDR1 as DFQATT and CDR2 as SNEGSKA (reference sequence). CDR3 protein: CSARAGTANYGYTF. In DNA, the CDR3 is TGCAGTGCTAGAGCGGGGACAGCGAACTATGGCTACACCTTC.

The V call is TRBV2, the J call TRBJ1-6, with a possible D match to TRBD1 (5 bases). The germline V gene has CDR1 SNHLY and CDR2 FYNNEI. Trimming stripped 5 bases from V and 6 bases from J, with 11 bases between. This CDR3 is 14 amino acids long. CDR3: CASSRWGTNSPLHF. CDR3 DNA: TGTGCCAGCAGTCGGTGGGGCACTAATTCACCCCTCCACTTT.

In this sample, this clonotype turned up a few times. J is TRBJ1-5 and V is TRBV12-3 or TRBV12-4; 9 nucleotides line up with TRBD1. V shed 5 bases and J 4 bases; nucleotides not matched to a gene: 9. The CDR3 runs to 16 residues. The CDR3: CASSPSGQGYNQPQHF. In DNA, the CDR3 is TGTGCCAGCAGTCCTTCCGGACAGGGGTATAATCAGCCCCAGCATTTT.

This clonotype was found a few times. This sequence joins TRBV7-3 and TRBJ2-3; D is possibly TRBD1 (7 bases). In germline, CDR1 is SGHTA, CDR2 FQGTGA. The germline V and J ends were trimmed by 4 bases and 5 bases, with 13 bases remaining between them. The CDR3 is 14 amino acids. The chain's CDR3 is CASSSQGGIDTQYF. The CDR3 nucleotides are TGTGCCAGCAGCTCCCAGGGGGGCATAGATACGCAGTATTTT.

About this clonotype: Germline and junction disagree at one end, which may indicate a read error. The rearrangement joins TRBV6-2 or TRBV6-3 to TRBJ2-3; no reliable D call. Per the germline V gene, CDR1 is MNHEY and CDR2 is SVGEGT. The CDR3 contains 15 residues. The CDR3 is CASSYSAPSTDTQYF. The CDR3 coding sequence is TGTGCCAGCAGCTACTCCGCTCCTAGCACAGATACGCAGTATTTT.

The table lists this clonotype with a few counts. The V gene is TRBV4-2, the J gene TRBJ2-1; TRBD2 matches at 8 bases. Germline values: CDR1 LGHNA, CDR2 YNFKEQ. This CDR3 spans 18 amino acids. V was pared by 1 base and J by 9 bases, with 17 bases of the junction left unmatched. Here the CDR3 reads CASSQGVPTSAVASEQFF. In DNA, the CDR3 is TGTGCCAGCAGCCAAGGGGTCCCGACTAGCGCTGTAGCGAGTGAGCAGTTCTTC.

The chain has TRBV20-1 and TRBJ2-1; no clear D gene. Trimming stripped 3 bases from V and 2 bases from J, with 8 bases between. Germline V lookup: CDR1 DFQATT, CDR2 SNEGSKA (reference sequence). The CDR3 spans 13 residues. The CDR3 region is CSASADPYNEQFF. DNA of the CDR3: TGCAGTGCTAGCGCGGACCCCTACAATGAGCAGTTCTTC.

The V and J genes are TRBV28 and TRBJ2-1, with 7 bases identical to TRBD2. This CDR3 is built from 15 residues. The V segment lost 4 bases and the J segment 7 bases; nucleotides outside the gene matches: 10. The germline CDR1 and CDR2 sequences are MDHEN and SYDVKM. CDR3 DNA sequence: TGTGCCAGCAGTTGTATAGGACTAGGTAGGAATGAGCAGTTCTTC. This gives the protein CASSCIGLGRNEQFF.

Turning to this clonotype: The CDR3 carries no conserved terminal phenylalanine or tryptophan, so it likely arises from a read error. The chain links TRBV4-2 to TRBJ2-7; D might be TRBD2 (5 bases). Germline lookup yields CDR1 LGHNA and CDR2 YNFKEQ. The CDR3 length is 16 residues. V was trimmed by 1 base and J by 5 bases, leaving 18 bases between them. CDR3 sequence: CASSQVSYGGGHEQYS. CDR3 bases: TGTGCCAGCAGCCAAGTATCGTACGGAGGTGGTCACGAGCAGTACTCC.